Detailed here is one T cell receptor beta chain. Based on its abundance in the sample, this clone is medium-sized (0.01 to 0.1%). It has no known antigen specificity. No quality values exist for individual bases; no much larger clone is one base distant. This sample is drawn from a study of metastatic and nonmetastatic thyroid tumors (dated by TCRdb to 2020 to 2021). Looking at the study overall: Repertoires were compared across peripheral blood and tumor or nodule tissue samples from malignant and benign thyroid patients.

Libraries were prepared through PCR. The instrument was an Illumina HiSeq 4000. The TCR beta-chain CDR3 region of each patient was profiled by high-throughput sequencing. The study's own analysis went as follows. The researchers built a classifier to tell apart papillary thyroid cancer patients with distant metastasis, based on CDR3 differences among clinicopathological groups. To measure repertoire diversity the researchers used the Shannon index, while the Morisita-Horn index served to gauge how similar the tumor and blood repertoires were. TCRdb applied fastp at Q25 and MiXCR to the public reads, then kept only in-frame beta chains. The V and J calls come from TCRdb's annotation, not from the publication. Within this sample are approximately 13,000 clones, with about 25% of them counted one time only. The ten top clones hold 3.6% of the sample. Before undergoing thyroid surgery, none of the patients had been given any kind of treatment. Patient clinical samples collected from about 2012 to 2018 were retrospectively analysed using T-cell receptor beta sequencing.

Study-wide conclusions, independent of this receptor: In both blood and tumor samples, TCR beta diversity was reported to be significantly higher in malignant tumors than in benign nodules.

Trimmed from V: 8 bases; trimmed from J: 5 bases; junction bases lacking a gene match: 8. CDR3 length: 14 amino acids, cysteine to phenylalanine. Only CDR3 DNA remains: 42 bases, in frame from the first base. The germline V gene yields MNHEY for CDR1 and SVGEGT for CDR2. The TCR sequence derives from a female donor with papillary thyroid cancer or a benign thyroid nodule (not recorded which). Some clones in this sample may be carry-over from other donors' samples. Recombination linked TRBV6-2 or TRBV6-3 to TRBJ2-5, and 10 junction bases match TRBD2. The source material was blood. CDR3 protein: CASYLAGAGETQYF. The nucleotide sequence is TGTGCCAGCTACCTAGCGGGAGCTGGGGAGACCCAGTACTTC.